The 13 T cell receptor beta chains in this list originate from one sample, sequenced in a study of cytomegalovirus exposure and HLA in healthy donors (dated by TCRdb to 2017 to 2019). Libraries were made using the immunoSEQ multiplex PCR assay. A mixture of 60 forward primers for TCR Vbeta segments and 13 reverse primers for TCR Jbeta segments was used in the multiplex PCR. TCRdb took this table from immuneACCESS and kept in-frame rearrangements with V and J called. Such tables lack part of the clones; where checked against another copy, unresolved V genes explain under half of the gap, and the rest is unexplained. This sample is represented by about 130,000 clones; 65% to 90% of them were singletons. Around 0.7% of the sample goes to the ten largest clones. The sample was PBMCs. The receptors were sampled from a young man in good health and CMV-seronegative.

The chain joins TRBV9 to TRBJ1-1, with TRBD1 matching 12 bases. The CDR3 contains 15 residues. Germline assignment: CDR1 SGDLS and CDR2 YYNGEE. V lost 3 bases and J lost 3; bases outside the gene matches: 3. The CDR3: CASSGRDRGHTEAFF. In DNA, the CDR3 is TGTGCCAGCAGCGGACGGGACAGGGGGCACACTGAAGCTTTCTTT. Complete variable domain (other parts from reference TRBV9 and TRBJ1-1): DSGVTQTPKHLITATGQRVTLRCSPRSGDLSVYWYQQSLDQGLQFLIQYYNGEERAKGNILERFSAQQFPDLHSELNLSSLELGDSALYFCASSGRDRGHTEAFFGQGTRLTVV.

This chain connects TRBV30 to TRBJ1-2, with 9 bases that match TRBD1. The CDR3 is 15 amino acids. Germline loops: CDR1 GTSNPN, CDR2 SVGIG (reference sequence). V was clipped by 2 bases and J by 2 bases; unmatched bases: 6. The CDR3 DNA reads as TGTGCCTGGAGTCTATCCGGACAGGGGAACTATGGCTACACCTTC. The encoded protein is CAWSLSGQGNYGYTF.

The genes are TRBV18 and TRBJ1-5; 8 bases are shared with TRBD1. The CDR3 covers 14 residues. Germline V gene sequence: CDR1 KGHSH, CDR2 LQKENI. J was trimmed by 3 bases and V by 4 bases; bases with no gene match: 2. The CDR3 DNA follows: TGTGCCAGCTCACGGACAGGGTTCAATCAGCCCCAGCATTTT. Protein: CASSRTGFNQPQHF.

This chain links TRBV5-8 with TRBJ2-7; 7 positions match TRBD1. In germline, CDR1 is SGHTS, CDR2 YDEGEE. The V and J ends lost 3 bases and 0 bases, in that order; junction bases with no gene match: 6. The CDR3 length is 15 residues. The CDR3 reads CASSWTGSDSYEQYF. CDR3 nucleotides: TGTGCCAGCAGCTGGACAGGTTCCGACTCCTACGAGCAGTACTTC. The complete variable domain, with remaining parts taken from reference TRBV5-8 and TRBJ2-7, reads EAGVTQSPTHLIKTRGQQATLRCSPISGHTSVYWYQQALGLGLQFLLWYDEGEERNRGNFPPRFSGRQFPNYSSELNVNALELEDSALYLCASSWTGSDSYEQYFGPGTRLTVT.

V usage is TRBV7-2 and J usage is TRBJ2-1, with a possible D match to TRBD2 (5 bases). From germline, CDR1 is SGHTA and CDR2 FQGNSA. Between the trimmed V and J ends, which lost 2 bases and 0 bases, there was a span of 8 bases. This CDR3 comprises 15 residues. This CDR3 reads CASSLTGSSYNEQFF. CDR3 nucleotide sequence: TGTGCCAGCAGCTTAACGGGGAGCTCCTACAATGAGCAGTTCTTC.

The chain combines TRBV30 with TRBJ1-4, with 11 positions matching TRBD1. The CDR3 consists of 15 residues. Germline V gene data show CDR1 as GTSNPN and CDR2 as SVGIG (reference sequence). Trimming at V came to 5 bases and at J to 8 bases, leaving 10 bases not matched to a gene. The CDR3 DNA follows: TGTGCCTGGCATACCCTGGGACAGGGGGAAGAAAAACTGTTTTTT. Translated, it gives CAWHTLGQGEEKLFF. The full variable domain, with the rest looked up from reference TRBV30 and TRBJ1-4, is SQTIHQWPATLVQPVGSPLSLECTVEGTSNPNLYWYRQAAGRGLQLLFYSVGIGQISSEVPQNLSASRPQDRQFILSSKKLLLSDSGFYLCAWHTLGQGEEKLFFGSGTQLSVL.

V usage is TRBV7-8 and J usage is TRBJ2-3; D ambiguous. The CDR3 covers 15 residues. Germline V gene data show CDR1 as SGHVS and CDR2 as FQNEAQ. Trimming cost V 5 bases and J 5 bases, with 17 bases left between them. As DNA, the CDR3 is TGTGCCAGCAGCCCCCTTACGCGGCGACTAGATACGCAGTATTTT. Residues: CASSPLTRRLDTQYF.

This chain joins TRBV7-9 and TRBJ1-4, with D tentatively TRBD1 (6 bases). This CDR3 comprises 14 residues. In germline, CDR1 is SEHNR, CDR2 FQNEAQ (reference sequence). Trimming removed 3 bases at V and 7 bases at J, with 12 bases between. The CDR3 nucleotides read TGTGCCAGCAGCTTGGGGACACCGCTTGAAAAACTGTTTTTT. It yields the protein CASSLGTPLEKLFF.

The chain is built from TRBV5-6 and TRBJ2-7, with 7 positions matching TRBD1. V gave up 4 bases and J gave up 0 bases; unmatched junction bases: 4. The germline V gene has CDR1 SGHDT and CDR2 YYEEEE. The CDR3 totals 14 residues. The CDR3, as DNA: TGTGCCAGCAGCCGGGGACAGAACTCCTACGAGCAGTACTTC. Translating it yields CASSRGQNSYEQYF.

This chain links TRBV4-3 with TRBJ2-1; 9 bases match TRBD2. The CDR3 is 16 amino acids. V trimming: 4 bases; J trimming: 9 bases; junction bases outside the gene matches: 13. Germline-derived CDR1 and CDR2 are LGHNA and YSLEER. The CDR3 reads CASSPPRGGGMGEQFF. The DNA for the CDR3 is TGCGCCAGCAGCCCCCCTCGCGGGGGGGGAATGGGTGAGCAGTTCTTC.

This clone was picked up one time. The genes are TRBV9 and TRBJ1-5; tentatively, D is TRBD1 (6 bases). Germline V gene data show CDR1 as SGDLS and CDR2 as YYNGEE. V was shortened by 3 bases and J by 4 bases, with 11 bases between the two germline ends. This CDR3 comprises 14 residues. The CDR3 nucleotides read TGTGCCAGCAGCGCGACAGGTCTTAATCAGCCCCAGCATTTT. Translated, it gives CASSATGLNQPQHF.

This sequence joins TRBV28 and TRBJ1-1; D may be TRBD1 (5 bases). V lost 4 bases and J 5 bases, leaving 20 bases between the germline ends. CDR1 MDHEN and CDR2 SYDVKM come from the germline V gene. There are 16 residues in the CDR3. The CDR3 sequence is CASSSSQLGGETEAFF. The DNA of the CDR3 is TGTGCCAGCAGTTCCTCCCAGCTCGGGGGAGAGACTGAAGCTTTCTTT.

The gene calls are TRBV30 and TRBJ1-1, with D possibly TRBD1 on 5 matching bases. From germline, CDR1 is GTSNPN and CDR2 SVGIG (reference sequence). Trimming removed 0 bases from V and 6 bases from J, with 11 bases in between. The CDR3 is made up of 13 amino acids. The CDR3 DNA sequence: TGTGCCTGGAGTGTTTCAGGGAATTCTGAAGCTTTCTTT. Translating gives CAWSVSGNSEAFF.